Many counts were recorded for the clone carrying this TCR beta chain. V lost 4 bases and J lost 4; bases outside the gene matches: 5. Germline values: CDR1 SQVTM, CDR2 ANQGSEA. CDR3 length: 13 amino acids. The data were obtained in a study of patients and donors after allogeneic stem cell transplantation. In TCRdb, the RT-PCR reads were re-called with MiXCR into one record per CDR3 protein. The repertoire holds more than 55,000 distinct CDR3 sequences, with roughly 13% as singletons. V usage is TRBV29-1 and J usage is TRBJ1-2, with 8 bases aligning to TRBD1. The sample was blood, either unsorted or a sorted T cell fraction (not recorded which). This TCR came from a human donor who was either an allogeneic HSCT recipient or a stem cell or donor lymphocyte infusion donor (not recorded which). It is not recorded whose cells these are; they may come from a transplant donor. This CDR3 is CSVGRGQAYGYTF. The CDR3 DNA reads TGCAGCGTTGGTCGGGGACAGGCCTATGGCTACACCTTC.